The following is a T cell receptor (beta chain) sequence with its context. Its antigen remains unidentified. This entry is derived from a study of T cells in localized non-small cell lung cancer. Study-level points and caveats: The study found T cell clonality highest in uninvolved adjacent lung, above tumor.

Profiled with immunoSEQ multiplex PCR; TCRdb holds only in-frame clones, not every one. The table includes about 1,100 clones, roughly two fifths detected once. This specimen consisted of normal lung tissue next to the tumor, obtained before any cancer treatment. The sequence came from a woman aged 35 to 70 with stage II squamous cell lung carcinoma.

This CDR3 is CSARLAGGGEQFF. The CDR3 bases are TGCAGCGCTCGACTAGCGGGAGGGGGAGAGCAGTTCTTC. J is TRBJ2-1 and V is TRBV29-1; 14 positions agree with TRBD2. CDR1 and CDR2 (germline): SQVTM, ANQGSEA. V was pared by 7 bases and J by 10 bases, with 6 bases of the junction left unmatched. The CDR3 is 13 amino acids.